This T cell receptor beta chain was retrieved from a study of regulatory T cells in long-lasting Graves disease. Study-level findings and limits: The study found TRBV28, TRBJ1-2 and TRBJ2-5 favored in persistent disease.

Arm-PCR of CDR3 regions and iRepertoire HTBI primers were the basis on which TCR beta libraries were built. TCRdb reanalysed the multiplex PCR reads using MiXCR and keeps one entry per CDR3 protein. Of about 430,000 distinct CDR3 sequences in the sample, approximately 22% were seen once. This clonotype was counted many times. Its matching antigen is unknown. As for time point: persistent/refractory GD, antithyroid drugs over 5 years with positive TRAb. The TCR library was made from RNA that had been extracted from PBMCs in TRIzol. The CDR3 has 15 residues. V gave up 4 bases and J gave up 5 bases; unmatched junction bases: 3. Looked up from germline, CDR1 is LGHDT and CDR2 is YNNKEL (reference sequence).

The input for sequencing was peripheral blood mononuclear cells (PBMCs), taken when the disease was refractory, from a patient treated with antithyroid drugs. This clonotype was obtained from a female donor with Graves disease. The J gene is TRBJ2-2, the V gene TRBV3-1; 11 bases are shared with TRBD1. The CDR3 loop reads CASSPRDRGTGELFF. The CDR3 DNA follows: TGTGCCAGCAGCCCACGGGACAGGGGGACCGGGGAGCTGTTTTTT.